A selection of T cell receptor beta chains follows, all from one sample in a study of T cells in Graves' hyperthyroidism and ophthalmopathy. Via MiXCR, TCRdb re-called the multiplex PCR reads, giving one row per CDR3 protein. This table has a few hundred thousand distinct CDR3 sequences, about 15% appearing once. Sequencing was done on a sample of blood. Every receptor here comes from a woman aged 25 to 39 with Graves' hyperthyroidism that later progressed to Graves' ophthalmopathy. CDR3s include the opening cysteine and the closing phenylalanine or tryptophan. Each record gives: CDR3 DNA, CDR3 protein, clone size, D gene, J gene, V gene. The D gene is left open where the match is weak. Not all rows give a size; the values are once, few, many and, for expanded clones, a class.

DNA: TGTGCCAGTAGTGTCTCGGACGGACCCTACGAGCAGTACTTC
CDR3: CASSVSDGPYEQYF
size: NA
D: NA
J: TRBJ2-7
V: TRBV19

DNA: TGCAGTGCTAGAGGTGTAGGGCTGAACACTGAAGCTTTCTTT
CDR3: CSARGVGLNTEAFF
size: many
D: NA
J: TRBJ1-1
V: TRBV20-1

DNA: TGCAGCGTTGGGCCAGGGGGATTGGATAGCGGGTTACCCTACGAGCAGTACTTC
CDR3: CSVGPGGLDSGLPYEQYF
size: many
D: NA
J: TRBJ2-7
V: TRBV29-1

DNA: TGTGCCAGCTCACCATCACTCGCTAATTCACCCCTCCACTTT
CDR3: CASSPSLANSPLHF
size: many
D: NA
J: TRBJ1-6
V: TRBV18

DNA: TGTGCCAGCAGTTCGGACAGCTACAATGAAAAACTGTTTTTT
CDR3: CASSSDSYNEKLFF
size: many
D: NA
J: TRBJ1-4
V: TRBV28

DNA: TGTGCCAGCATGGGACACGTTAACACCGGGGAGCTGTTTTTT
CDR3: CASMGHVNTGELFF
size: many
D: NA
J: TRBJ2-2
V: TRBV12-3/TRBV12-4

DNA: TGCGCCAGCAGCATAAACCCCACAGGGGCAACTAATGAAAAACTGTTTTTT
CDR3: CASSINPTGATNEKLFF
size: few
D: TRBD1
J: TRBJ1-4
V: TRBV5-1

DNA: TGCAGTGCTCTTAGAGGTGGAACGGGGGTTGGAACTAATGAAAAACTGTTTTTT
CDR3: CSALRGGTGVGTNEKLFF
size: many
D: NA
J: TRBJ1-4
V: TRBV20-1

DNA: TGTGCCACCCGGGCAGCCCTGGGGGAACCGTACACTGAAGCTTTCTTT
CDR3: CATRAALGEPYTEAFF
size: many
D: NA
J: TRBJ1-1
V: TRBV15

DNA: TGTGCCAGTAGTCCTACAGGGACCCAGCCCCAGCATTTT
CDR3: CASSPTGTQPQHF
size: NA
D: NA
J: TRBJ1-5
V: TRBV19

DNA: TGTGCCAGCAGCCCAGCATCTTTGGAGACCCAGTACTTC
CDR3: CASSPASLETQYF
size: many
D: NA
J: TRBJ2-5
V: TRBV7-9

DNA: TGTGCCAGTAGGCCCGACAGGGCCACTGAAGCTTTCTTT
CDR3: CASRPDRATEAFF
size: few
D: TRBD1
J: TRBJ1-1
V: TRBV19

DNA: TGTGCCAGTACCAACCAGGGGGCCGCTGGAAACACCATATATTTT
CDR3: CASTNQGAAGNTIYF
size: many
D: TRBD1
J: TRBJ1-3
V: TRBV19

DNA: TGTGCCTGGAGTGGGACTAGCGGAAACCAAGAGACCCAGTACTTC
CDR3: CAWSGTSGNQETQYF
size: NA
D: TRBD2
J: TRBJ2-5
V: TRBV30

DNA: TGTGCCAGCAGCTTTATCCGGACCTACAATGAGCAGTTCTTC
CDR3: CASSFIRTYNEQFF
size: many
D: NA
J: TRBJ2-1
V: TRBV7-9

DNA: TGTGCCATCAGTACAGTGACAGGGGCGGGGCAAGCTTTCTTT
CDR3: CAISTVTGAGQAFF
size: few
D: TRBD1
J: TRBJ1-1
V: TRBV10-3

DNA: TGTGCCACCAGTGATTTGCCTAGCGGGAATGAGCAGTTCTTC
CDR3: CATSDLPSGNEQFF
size: many
D: TRBD2
J: TRBJ2-1
V: TRBV24-1

DNA: TGTTCCAGCAGCTTAACCGGGTTGGATGAAAAACTGTTTTTT
CDR3: CSSSLTGLDEKLFF
size: NA
D: NA
J: TRBJ1-4
V: TRBV11-3

DNA: TGCAGTGCCAACGGGCGGGACATATACAATGAGCAGTTCTTC
CDR3: CSANGRDIYNEQFF
size: NA
D: NA
J: TRBJ2-1
V: TRBV20-1

DNA: TGTGCCAGCAGGATGCGGGGGGAACTCACTGAAGCTTTCTTT
CDR3: CASRMRGELTEAFF
size: NA
D: NA
J: TRBJ1-1
V: TRBV5-1

DNA: TGTGCTAGTGGTTTCGAGACTAGCGAACAAGAGACCCAGTACTTC
CDR3: CASGFETSEQETQYF
size: many
D: TRBD2
J: TRBJ2-5
V: TRBV12-5

DNA: TGTGCCAGCAGCTCCCAAATTGGGGCGGGAGGGCCCCACGAGCAGTACTTC
CDR3: CASSSQIGAGGPHEQYF
size: many
D: TRBD2
J: TRBJ2-7
V: TRBV7-9

DNA: TGTGCCTGGAGTTTCACTTTGGGGGGAAGCTCCTACAATGAGCAGTTCTTC
CDR3: CAWSFTLGGSSYNEQFF
size: many
D: NA
J: TRBJ2-1
V: TRBV30

DNA: TGTGCCAGCTCACCTCCAGGGGGAAGAGAGACCCAGTACTTC
CDR3: CASSPPGGRETQYF
size: many
D: TRBD1
J: TRBJ2-5
V: TRBV18

DNA: TGTGCCAGCAAATTAAGGGAAGTCCTCTCTGGGGCCAACGTCCTGACTTTC
CDR3: CASKLREVLSGANVLTF
size: many
D: NA
J: TRBJ2-6
V: TRBV2

DNA: TGTGCCAGCAGTTATTTGGCCGACCGAGGAGGCGGAAACACCATATATTTT
CDR3: CASSYLADRGGGNTIYF
size: NA
D: NA
J: TRBJ1-3
V: TRBV6-9

DNA: TGTGCCAGTCGGACCGGGACTAATCCTTCCAATGAGCAGTTCTTC
CDR3: CASRTGTNPSNEQFF
size: NA
D: TRBD2
J: TRBJ2-1
V: TRBV19